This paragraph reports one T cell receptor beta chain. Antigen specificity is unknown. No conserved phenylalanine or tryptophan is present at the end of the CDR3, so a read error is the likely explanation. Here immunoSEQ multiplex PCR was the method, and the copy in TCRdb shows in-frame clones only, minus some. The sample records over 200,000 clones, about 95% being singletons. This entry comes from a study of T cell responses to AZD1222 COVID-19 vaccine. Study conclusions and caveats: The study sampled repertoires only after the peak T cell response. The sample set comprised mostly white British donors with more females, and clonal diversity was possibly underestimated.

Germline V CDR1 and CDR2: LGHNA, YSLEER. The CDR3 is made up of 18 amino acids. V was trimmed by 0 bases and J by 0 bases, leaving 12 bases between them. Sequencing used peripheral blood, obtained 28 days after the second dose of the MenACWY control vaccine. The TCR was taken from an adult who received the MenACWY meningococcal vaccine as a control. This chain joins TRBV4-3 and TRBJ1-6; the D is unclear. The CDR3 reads CASSQDRVGVSYNSPLHL. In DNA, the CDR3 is TGCGCCAGCAGCCAAGATAGGGTCGGGGTCTCCTATAATTCACCCCTCCACCTT.